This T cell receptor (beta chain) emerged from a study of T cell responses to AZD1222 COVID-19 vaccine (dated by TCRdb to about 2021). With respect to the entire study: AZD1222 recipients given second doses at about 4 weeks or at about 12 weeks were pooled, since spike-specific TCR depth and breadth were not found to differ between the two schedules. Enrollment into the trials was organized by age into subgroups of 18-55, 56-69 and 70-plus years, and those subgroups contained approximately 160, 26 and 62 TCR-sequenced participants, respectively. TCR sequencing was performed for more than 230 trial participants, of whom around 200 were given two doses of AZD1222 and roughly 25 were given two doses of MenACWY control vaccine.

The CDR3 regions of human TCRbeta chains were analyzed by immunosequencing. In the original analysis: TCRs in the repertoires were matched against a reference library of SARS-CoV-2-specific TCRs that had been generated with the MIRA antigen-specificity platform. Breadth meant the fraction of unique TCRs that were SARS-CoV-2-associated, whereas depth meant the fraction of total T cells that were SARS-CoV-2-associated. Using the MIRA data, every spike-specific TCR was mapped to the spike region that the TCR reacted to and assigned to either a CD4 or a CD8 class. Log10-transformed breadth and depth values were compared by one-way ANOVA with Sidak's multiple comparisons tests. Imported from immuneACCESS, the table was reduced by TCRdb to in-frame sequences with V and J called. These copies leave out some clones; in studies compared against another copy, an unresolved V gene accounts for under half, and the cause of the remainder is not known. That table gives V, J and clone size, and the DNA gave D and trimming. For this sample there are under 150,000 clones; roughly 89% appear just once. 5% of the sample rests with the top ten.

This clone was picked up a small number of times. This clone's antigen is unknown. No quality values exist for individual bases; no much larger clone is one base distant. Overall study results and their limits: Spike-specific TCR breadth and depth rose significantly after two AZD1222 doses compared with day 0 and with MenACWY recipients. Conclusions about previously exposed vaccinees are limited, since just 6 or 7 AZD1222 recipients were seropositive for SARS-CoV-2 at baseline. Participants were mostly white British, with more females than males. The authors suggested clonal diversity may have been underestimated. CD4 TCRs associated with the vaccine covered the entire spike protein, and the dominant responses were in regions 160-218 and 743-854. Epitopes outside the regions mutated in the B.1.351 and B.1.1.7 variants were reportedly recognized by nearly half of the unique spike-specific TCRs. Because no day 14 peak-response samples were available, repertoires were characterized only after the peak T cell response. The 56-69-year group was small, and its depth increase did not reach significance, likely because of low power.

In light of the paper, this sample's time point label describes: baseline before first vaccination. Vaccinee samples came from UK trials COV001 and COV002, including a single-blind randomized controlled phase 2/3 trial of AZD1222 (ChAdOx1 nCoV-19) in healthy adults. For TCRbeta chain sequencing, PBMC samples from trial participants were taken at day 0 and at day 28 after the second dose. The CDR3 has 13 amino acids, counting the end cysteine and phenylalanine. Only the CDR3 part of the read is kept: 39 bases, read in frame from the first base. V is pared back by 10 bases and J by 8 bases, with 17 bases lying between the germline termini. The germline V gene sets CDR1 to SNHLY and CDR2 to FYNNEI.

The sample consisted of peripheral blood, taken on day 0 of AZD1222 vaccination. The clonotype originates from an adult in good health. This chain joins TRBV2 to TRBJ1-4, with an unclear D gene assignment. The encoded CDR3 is CATSDLTREKLFF. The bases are TGTGCCACCTCTGACCTTACGAGGGAAAAACTGTTTTTT.